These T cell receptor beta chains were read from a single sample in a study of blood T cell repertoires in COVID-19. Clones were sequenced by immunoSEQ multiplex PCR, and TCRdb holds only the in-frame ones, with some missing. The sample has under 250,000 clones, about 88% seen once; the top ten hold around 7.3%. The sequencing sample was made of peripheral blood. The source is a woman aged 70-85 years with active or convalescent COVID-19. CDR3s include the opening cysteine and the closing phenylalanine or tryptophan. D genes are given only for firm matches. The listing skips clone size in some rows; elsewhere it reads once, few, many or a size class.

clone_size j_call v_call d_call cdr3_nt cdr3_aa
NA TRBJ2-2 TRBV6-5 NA TGTGCCAGCACTCCACAGGTTCCCGGGGAGCTGTTTTTT CASTPQVPGELFF
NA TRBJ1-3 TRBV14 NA TGTGCCAGCAGCCAACAGGTGGTAGCTGGAAACACCATATATTTT CASSQQVVAGNTIYF
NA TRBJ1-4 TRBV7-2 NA TGTGCCAGCAGCTTAGCCGGACAGACGGCAACTAATGAAAAACTGTTTTTT CASSLAGQTATNEKLFF
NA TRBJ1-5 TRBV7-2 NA TGTGCCAGCAGCTTACAGGGAACGGACAATCAGCCCCAGCATTTT CASSLQGTDNQPQHF
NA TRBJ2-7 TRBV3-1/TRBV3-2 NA TGTGCCAGCAGCCCCACAGTACGGATCTCCTACGAGCAGTACTTC CASSPTVRISYEQYF
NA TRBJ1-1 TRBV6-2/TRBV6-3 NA TGTGCCAGCAGTTACCCGGGGAATGTAGCTTTCTTT CASSYPGNVAFF
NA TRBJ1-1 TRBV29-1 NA TGCAGCTATAGACAAGCAGTTATGAACACTGAAGCTTTCTTT CSYRQAVMNTEAFF
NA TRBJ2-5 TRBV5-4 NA TGTGCCAGCAGCTTGCGAGACTATCAAGAGATCCAGTACTTC CASSLRDYQEIQYF
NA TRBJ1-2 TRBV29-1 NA TGCAGCGCTGGGGGGACTAACTATGGCTACACCTTC CSAGGTNYGYTF
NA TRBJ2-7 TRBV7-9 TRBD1 TGTGCCAGCTACCCCCATCCGGGACAGGGGGCCAACGAGCAGTACTTC CASYPHPGQGANEQYF
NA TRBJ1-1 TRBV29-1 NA TGCAGCGTTACGACAGCGAACACTGAAGCTTTCTTT CSVTTANTEAFF
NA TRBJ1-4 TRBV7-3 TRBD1 TGTGCCAGCAGCTCCTCCGCCGGGACAGGGTCGGGAAAACTGTTTTTT CASSSSAGTGSGKLFF
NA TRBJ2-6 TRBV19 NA TGTGCCAGTAGGGATACAGGCGACGCTAACGTCCTGACTTTC CASRDTGDANVLTF
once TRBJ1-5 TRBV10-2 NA TGCGCCAGCAGTGGAGGCGGGTTTCAGCCCCAGCATTTT CASSGGGFQPQHF
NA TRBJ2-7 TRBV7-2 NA TGTGCCAGCAGCTTTGGAGGGCTTAACTACGAGCAGTACTTC CASSFGGLNYEQYF
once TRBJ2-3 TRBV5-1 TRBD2 TGCGCCAGCAGCGCGGGGGGGACTCCGGTTGGCACAGATACGCAGTATTTT CASSAGGTPVGTDTQYF
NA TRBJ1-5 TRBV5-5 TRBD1 TGTGCCAGCAGCCCCCCCGACAGGGGAAATCAGCCCCAGCATTTT CASSPPDRGNQPQHF
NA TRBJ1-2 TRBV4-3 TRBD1 TGCGCCAGCAGCCAAGGCTCAGGGGGGCCTCACTATGGCTACACCTTC CASSQGSGGPHYGYTF
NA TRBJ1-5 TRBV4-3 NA TGCGCCAGCAGCCAAGAGGGTGGGGGAGGTCAGCCCCAGCATTTT CASSQEGGGGQPQHF
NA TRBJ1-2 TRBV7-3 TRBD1 TGTGCCAGCAGCCTTACGGGACAGATCGGAGGCTACACCTTC CASSLTGQIGGYTF
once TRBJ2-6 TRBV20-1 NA TGCAGTGCTAGTTCAGGGGAAAGGTTTGGGGCCAACGTCCTGACTTTC CSASSGERFGANVLTF
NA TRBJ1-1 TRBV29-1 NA TGCAGCGTTGAAGATCTTGAAGCTTTCTTT CSVEDLEAFF
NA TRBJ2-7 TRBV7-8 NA TGTGCCAGCAGCCTCGACAGTTCCTACGAGCAGTACTTC CASSLDSSYEQYF
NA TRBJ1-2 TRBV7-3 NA TGTGCCAGCAGCGAAACACAGGGCCATCATGGCTACACCTTC CASSETQGHHGYTF
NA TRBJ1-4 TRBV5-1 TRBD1 TGCGCCAGCAGTTCCTGGACAGGCACTAATGAAAAACTGTTTTTT CASSSWTGTNEKLFF
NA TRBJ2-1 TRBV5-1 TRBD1 TGCGCCAGCATTGGGATACAGGGGGCTATGGTGGGTGAGCAGTTCTTC CASIGIQGAMVGEQFF
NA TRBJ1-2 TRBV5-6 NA TGTGCCAGCAGCCTAGCGAGACCCCTCCCCTATGGCTACACCTTC CASSLARPLPYGYTF
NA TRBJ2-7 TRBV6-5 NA TGTGCCAGCAGCCCGAAATCAGGGTTGTACGAGCAGTACTTC CASSPKSGLYEQYF
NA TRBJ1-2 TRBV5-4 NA TGTGCCAGCAGCTCCCGGAACAGGGTTGCCTATGGCTACACCTTC CASSSRNRVAYGYTF
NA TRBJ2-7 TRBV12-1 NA TGTGCCAGCAGCTTTGACCGGGGGGCGTTCTACGAGCAGTACTTC CASSFDRGAFYEQYF
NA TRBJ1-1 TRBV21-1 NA TGTGCCAGCAGCATTCGGGATCCCATGAACACTGAAGCTTTCTTT CASSIRDPMNTEAFF
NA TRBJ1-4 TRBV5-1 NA TGCGCCAGCAGCTTAGGCAGACTGAGTGAAAAACTGTTTTTT CASSLGRLSEKLFF
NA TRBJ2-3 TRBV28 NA TGTGCCAGCAGTGGGGACAAGCTCCCGGATACGCAGTATTTT CASSGDKLPDTQYF
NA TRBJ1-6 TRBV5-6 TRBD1 TGTGCCAGCAGCCTAGAGGACAGGATTAATTCACCCCTCCACTTT CASSLEDRINSPLHF
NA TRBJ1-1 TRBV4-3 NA TGCGCCAGCAGCGGACAAGTCGGGCTGAACACTGAAGCTTTCTTT CASSGQVGLNTEAFF
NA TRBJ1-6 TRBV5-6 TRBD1 TGTGCCAGCACCCGTGTCGGACAGGGGAATTCACCCCTCCACTTT CASTRVGQGNSPLHF
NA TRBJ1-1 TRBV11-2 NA TGTGCCAGCCGTCAGGGTGGTCCTGAAGCTTTCTTT CASRQGGPEAFF
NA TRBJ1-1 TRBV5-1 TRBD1 TGCGCCAGCAGCCCGCTGTCAGGGGGATCCACTGAAGCTTTCTTT CASSPLSGGSTEAFF
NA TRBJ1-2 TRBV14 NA TGTGCCAGCAGCGACATCCACACTGGTCCCTATGGCTACACCTTC CASSDIHTGPYGYTF
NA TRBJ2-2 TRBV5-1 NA TGCGCCAGCAGCTTGGAAGCCTCGAACACCGGGGAGCTGTTTTTT CASSLEASNTGELFF
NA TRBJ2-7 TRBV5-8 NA TGTGCCAGCAGCCGGCAGGGCGAGCAGTACTTC CASSRQGEQYF
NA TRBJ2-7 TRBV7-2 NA TGTGCCAGCAGCTTAGGCGGTTTAGGCGAGCAGTACTTC CASSLGGLGEQYF
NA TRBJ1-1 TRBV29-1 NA TGCAGCGTTGACGGGGGGAGCACTGAAGCTTTCTTT CSVDGGSTEAFF
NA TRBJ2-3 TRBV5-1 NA TGCGCCAGCAGCTTGGTTTCAGGGGGGGATACGCAGTATTTT CASSLVSGGDTQYF